This T cell receptor (beta chain) was documented in a study of T-cell memory formation after mild COVID-19. Overall study results and limits: Cross-reactive memory appears to have joined, as suggested by some responding clones showing up in pre-infection memory. Clones contracting day 15 to 85 were balanced CD4/CD8; later expanders leaned CD4+. Largely, contracting CD4+ clones fell within CM and EM, and contracting CD8+ clones within EMRA.

Germline V gene sequence: CDR1 SGHTA, CDR2 FQGNSA. This CDR3 is built from 15 residues. Deletions cut 0 bases from V and 1 base from J, with 10 bases between. A 5'RACE reaction primed in the constant segment made cDNA libraries of TCR alpha and TCR beta, and these carried sample barcodes and UMIs. TCRdb fed the 5' RACE reads into MiXCR, producing one record per CDR3 protein. This table has a few hundred thousand distinct CDR3 sequences, about a sixth appearing once. As concerns this clonotype: Its antigen is as yet unknown.

The TCR sequence derives from a man aged 18 to 30 who had mild COVID-19 (a few samples of this study predate the infection). Cell type and time point are not known. The sequenced material came from PBMCs or a T cell subset sorted from them (not recorded which). The rearrangement links TRBV7-2 to TRBJ2-7; D is unresolved. CDR3 DNA: TGTGCCAGCAGCTTAGCTTGGCGGCCGTCCTACGAGCAGTACTTC. Translating it yields CASSLAWRPSYEQYF.